A single sample is the source of the 27 T cell receptor beta chains below, sequenced in a study of blood T cell repertoires in COVID-19 (dated by TCRdb to 2018 to 2021). Library prep was done by the immunoSEQ multiplex PCR assay. As stored in TCRdb, this immuneACCESS dataset retains in-frame rearrangements with V and J assigned. A fraction of the clones does not appear; measured against another copy, unresolved V genes explain less than half of the discrepancy, and the remainder lacks a known reason. The table for this sample lists approximately 200,000 clones; more than 85% of them were counted only once. The ten largest clones take up under 2.5% of the sample. The specimen was peripheral blood. The receptors shown here come from a man aged 35-49 years with active or convalescent COVID-19.

This chain links TRBV4-1 with TRBJ2-7, with 10 bases identical to TRBD1. CDR1 MGHRA and CDR2 YSYEKL come from the germline V gene. The CDR3 has 14 amino acids. With 2 bases clipped from V and 5 bases from J, the junction kept 3 bases outside the gene matches. This CDR3 reads CASSQLGTGDEQYF. CDR3 in DNA: TGCGCCAGCAGCCAACTGGGGACAGGGGACGAGCAGTACTTC.

This clone was seen only once. The rearrangement links TRBV27 to TRBJ2-7; D is undetermined. The CDR3 is 15 amino acids. Germline V CDR1 and CDR2: MNHEY, SMNVEV (reference sequence). Trimming shortened V by 3 bases and J by 0 bases, and 12 bases separated the two germline ends. CDR3 sequence (DNA): TGTGCCAGCAGTTTTCGTACGAGAAGCTCCTACGAGCAGTACTTC. This encodes CASSFRTRSSYEQYF.

This chain joins TRBV4-2 and TRBJ2-3, with 12 bases that match TRBD2. From germline, CDR1 is LGHNA and CDR2 YNFKEQ. This CDR3 is built from 18 residues. V lost 0 bases, J lost 1 base, and 5 bases stayed unmatched. CDR3 in amino acids: CASSQEGRTSGGTDTQYF. In DNA, the CDR3 is TGTGCCAGCAGCCAAGAAGGAAGGACTAGCGGGGGCACAGATACGCAGTATTTT.

This rearrangement joins TRBV5-1 to TRBJ2-1; D is unclear. The CDR3 is 16 amino acids. Germline values: CDR1 SGHRS, CDR2 YFSETQ. V lost 0 bases to trimming and J lost 4 bases, with 14 bases between them. The CDR3 here is CASSLAAGSTYNEQFF. CDR3 DNA sequence: TGCGCCAGCAGCTTGGCAGCCGGGTCAACTTACAATGAGCAGTTCTTC.

This clone was counted once. The chain uses TRBV25-1 and TRBJ2-2, with D possibly being TRBD2 (6 bases). The CDR3 is made up of 15 amino acids. With 5 bases removed from V and 4 bases from J, the gap between germline ends came to 14 bases. Per the germline V gene, CDR1 is MGHDK and CDR2 is SYGVNS. The CDR3 coding sequence is TGTGCCAGCAGTCCTTTCGTAGCGGCCACCGGGGAGCTGTTTTTT. This sequence encodes CASSPFVAATGELFF.

The rearrangement joins TRBV7-9 to TRBJ1-2; no clear D gene. In germline, CDR1 is SEHNR, CDR2 FQNEAQ (reference sequence). V lost 1 base, J lost 4 bases, and 10 bases lay in between. The CDR3 covers 14 residues. In DNA form, the CDR3 reads TGTGCCAGCAGCTTAGTCGGGAGAAGCTATGGCTACACCTTC. Protein product: CASSLVGRSYGYTF.

V and J are TRBV5-1 and TRBJ1-2; 8 positions agree with TRBD1. The CDR3 is made up of 15 amino acids. The V segment lost 4 bases and the J segment 8 bases; nucleotides outside the gene matches: 13. Germline CDR1 SGHRS, CDR2 YFSETQ. CDR3 DNA: TGCGCCAGCAGCGCGATGACAGGGGCAATGGGGGGCTACACCTTC. Protein sequence: CASSAMTGAMGGYTF.

J is TRBJ2-7 and V is TRBV19; possibly TRBD1 for D (6 bases). V lost 3 bases, J lost 2 bases, and 11 bases lay in between. The germline CDR1 and CDR2 sequences are LNHDA and SQIVND (reference sequence). The length of the CDR3 is 14 residues. CDR3 in amino acids: CASSINRQAYEQYF. As DNA, the CDR3 is TGTGCCAGTAGTATCAATCGACAGGCCTACGAGCAGTACTTC.

This clone was seen more than once but under ten times. The chain is built from TRBV7-3 and TRBJ1-3; possible D gene TRBD1, 5 bases. Germline V CDR1 and CDR2: SGHTA, FQGTGA. Trimming pared 3 bases from V and 0 bases from J, leaving 12 bases between. This CDR3 has 16 amino acids. Here the CDR3 DNA reads TGTGCCAGCAGCTTGGGGCAGGCCTACTCTGGAAACACCATATATTTT. It is translated as CASSLGQAYSGNTIYF.

The chain is built from TRBV29-1 and TRBJ1-2; tentatively, D is TRBD1 (5 bases). This CDR3 is built from 13 residues. The ends were cut back, 0 bases at V and 7 bases at J, with 12 bases in the middle. Germline V gives CDR1 SQVTM, CDR2 ANQGSEA. CDR3 protein: CSVEDLVQGGYTF. The CDR3, as DNA: TGCAGCGTTGAAGATCTTGTGCAGGGTGGCTACACCTTC.

The chain has TRBV19 and TRBJ1-1, with 7 bases that match TRBD1. Germline values: CDR1 LNHDA, CDR2 SQIVND (reference sequence). The CDR3 covers 13 residues. J gave up 4 bases and V 4 bases, and 3 bases lay outside the gene matches. The CDR3 nucleotides are TGTGCCAGTAGTAGGGACAGAGCCACTGAAGCTTTCTTT. It encodes CASSRDRATEAFF.

The rearrangement joins TRBV10-2 to TRBJ2-5, with TRBD2 identical over 14 bases. The CDR3 has 11 amino acids. Losses at the gene ends were 8 bases for V and 14 bases for J; bases not matched to a gene: 4. CDR1 and CDR2 (germline): WSHSY, SAAADI. The CDR3 spells CASRTSGRSYF. Written as DNA, the CDR3 is TGCGCCAGCCGGACTAGCGGGAGGTCCTACTTC.

The CDR3 spells CASSWGTGRVTYGYTF. CDR3 coding DNA: TGCGCCAGCAGCTGGGGGACAGGGAGGGTGACCTATGGCTACACCTTC. The V and J genes are TRBV5-1 and TRBJ1-2, with 9 bases fitting TRBD1. This CDR3 comprises 16 residues. Germline V CDR1 and CDR2: SGHRS, YFSETQ. Trimming cost V 3 bases and J 4 bases; bases outside gene matches: 10.

The chain links TRBV3-1 (or the pseudogene TRBV3-2) to TRBJ2-1; TRBD2 matches at 13 bases. The V segment lost 0 bases and the J segment 4 bases; nucleotides outside the gene matches: 12. The length of the CDR3 is 20 residues. The germline V gene has CDR1 LGHDT and CDR2 YNNKEL (reference sequence). The CDR3 DNA sequence: TGTGCCAGCAGCCAAGATCAGGGGGGACTAGCGGGAACATTATACAATGAGCAGTTCTTC. This translates into CASSQDQGGLAGTLYNEQFF.

V gene TRBV24-1 combines with J gene TRBJ1-5, with D possibly being TRBD1 (6 bases). Between the trimmed V and J ends, which lost 1 base and 0 bases, there was a span of 18 bases. The CDR3 loop spans 19 amino acids. Looked up from germline, CDR1 is KGHDR and CDR2 is SFDVKD. The CDR3 loop is CATSDLAGRQGNSNQPQHF. In nucleotides, the CDR3 is TGTGCCACCAGTGATTTAGCCGGGAGGCAGGGGAATAGCAATCAGCCCCAGCATTTT.

The chain is built from TRBV24-1 and TRBJ2-7; D is perhaps TRBD2 (7 bases). V lost 9 bases and J 3 bases, leaving 17 bases between the germline ends. Germline values: CDR1 KGHDR, CDR2 SFDVKD. This CDR3 contains 14 residues. DNA for the CDR3: TGTGCCACCCCCCCGGGGGGCGAGGACTACGAGCAGTACTTC. Translated: CATPPGGEDYEQYF.

The gene calls are TRBV25-1 and TRBJ1-2; 7 nucleotides align to TRBD1. From germline, CDR1 is MGHDK and CDR2 SYGVNS. This CDR3 is 18 amino acids long. Trimming removed 3 bases from V and 0 bases from J; junction bases left unmatched: 13. The CDR3 nucleotides are TGTGCCAGCAGTGAGCTTGGACAGGCCCCTTCAGCTAACTATGGCTACACCTTC. Residues: CASSELGQAPSANYGYTF.

This clone was found once. The chain uses TRBV5-4 and TRBJ1-2, with 8 nucleotides matching TRBD1. With V trimmed by 5 bases and J by 8 bases, 8 bases remained unmatched. This CDR3 spans 13 amino acids. Germline values: CDR1 SGHNT, CDR2 YYREEE (reference sequence). CDR3 sequence (DNA): TGTGCCAGCAGGCCCACAGGGGGAGTCGGCTACACCTTC. It yields the protein CASRPTGGVGYTF.

This clone was observed a few times. This chain links TRBV6-4 with TRBJ1-1, with a tentative D call TRBD1 (6 bases). The CDR3 covers 15 residues. V dropped 0 bases and J dropped 2 bases, with 10 bases sitting between them. In germline, CDR1 is MRHNA, CDR2 SNTAGT. CDR3 loop: CASSDSGQLNTEAFF. The CDR3 DNA is TGTGCCAGCAGTGACTCGGGACAACTAAACACTGAAGCTTTCTTT.

V and J are TRBV3-1 (or the pseudogene TRBV3-2) and TRBJ2-7; 8 bases align to TRBD1. This CDR3 contains 13 residues. In germline, CDR1 is LGHDT, CDR2 YNNKEL (reference sequence). The V and J ends lost 4 bases and 6 bases, in that order; junction bases with no gene match: 5. The CDR3 reads CASSRLDRGEQYF. The CDR3 nucleotides are TGTGCCAGCAGCCGTTTAGACAGGGGCGAGCAGTACTTC.

The chain employs TRBV27 and TRBJ1-1, with TRBD1 matching 9 bases. From germline, CDR1 is MNHEY and CDR2 SMNVEV (reference sequence). The CDR3 length is 12 residues. V lost 5 bases to trimming and J lost 8 bases; unmatched junction nucleotides: 3. The CDR3 is CASSLDRGEAFF. In nucleotides, the CDR3 is TGTGCCAGCAGTCTCGACAGGGGGGAAGCTTTCTTT.

This chain connects TRBV18 to TRBJ2-4, with 7 bases aligning to TRBD1. From germline, CDR1 is KGHSH and CDR2 LQKENI. Unmatched junction bases numbered 5, after V lost 3 bases and J lost 0 bases. The CDR3 has 16 amino acids. CDR3: CASSPDRAIAKNIQYF. The CDR3 DNA reads as TGTGCCAGCTCACCTGACAGGGCAATAGCCAAAAACATTCAGTACTTC. Drawing the rest from reference TRBV18 and TRBJ2-4, the complete variable domain is NAGVMQNPRHLVRRRGQEARLRCSPMKGHSHVYWYRQLPEEGLKFMVYLQKENIIDESGMPKERFSAEFPKEGPSILRIQQVVRGDSAAYFCASSPDRAIAKNIQYFGAGTRLSVL.

The rearrangement links TRBV6-4 to TRBJ2-1; D ambiguous. Looked up from germline, CDR1 is MRHNA and CDR2 is SNTAGT. Trimming took off 6 bases at V and 4 bases at J, with 10 bases between the two ends. This CDR3 contains 13 residues. CDR3 bases: TGTGCCAGCAGCCAGTACCTTTACAATGAGCAGTTCTTC. Translation: CASSQYLYNEQFF.

The V gene is TRBV28, the J gene TRBJ1-1; possible D gene TRBD1, 5 bases. CDR3 length equals 12 residues. V was cut by 3 bases and J by 8 bases, with 10 bases left in between. Germline assignment: CDR1 MDHEN and CDR2 SYDVKM. CDR3 in amino acids: CASSFWGQEAFF. The DNA of the CDR3 is TGTGCCAGCAGTTTCTGGGGCCAAGAAGCTTTCTTT. Variable domain in full (rest from reference TRBV28 and TRBJ1-1): DVKVTQSSRYLVKRTGEKVFLECVQDMDHENMFWYRQDPGLGLRLIYFSYDVKMKEKGDIPEGYSVSREKKERFSLILESASTNQTSMYLCASSFWGQEAFFGQGTRLTVV.

Only a few counts were recorded for this clone. V usage is TRBV3-1 (or the pseudogene TRBV3-2) and J usage is TRBJ2-1; 16 positions agree with TRBD2. This CDR3 spans 17 amino acids. The V gene's germline CDR1 is LGHDT and CDR2 YNNKEL (reference sequence). After removal of 0 bases from V and 5 bases from J, the junction contained 1 base not matched to a gene. The CDR3 is CASSQEGTSGGDNEQFF. The CDR3, as DNA: TGTGCCAGCAGCCAAGAGGGGACTAGCGGGGGGGACAATGAGCAGTTCTTC.

The chain combines TRBV12-5 with TRBJ1-1; D gene unclear. The CDR3 is made up of 13 amino acids. Trimming took off 7 bases at V and 0 bases at J, with 9 bases between the two ends. Germline V gene lookup returns CDR1 LGHNT and CDR2 FRNRAP. The DNA of the CDR3 is TGTGCTAGTGCCCTACTACTGAACACTGAAGCTTTCTTT. Amino acids: CASALLLNTEAFF.

The V and J genes are TRBV2 and TRBJ2-5; tentative D call: TRBD1 (6 bases). The CDR3 contains 12 residues. Germline V CDR1 and CDR2: SNHLY, FYNNEI. V was trimmed by 10 bases and J by 5 bases, leaving 14 bases between them. As DNA, the CDR3 is TGTGCCACAAAAGACCAGGGGGAGACCCAGTACTTC. Its protein is CATKDQGETQYF.